This TCR beta chain was obtained from a study of blood T cells in healthy people across ages. A second PCR, run for about 7 to 12 cycles, used a sample-barcoded 5' primer plus a J-beta primer mix. MiXCR was run by TCRdb on the 5' RACE reads, yielding one entry per CDR3 protein. The sample lists over 1,300,000 distinct CDR3 sequences; 45% to 70% were seen once. This clonotype was sampled from a man in his late teens or twenties in good health. The sample consisted of blood.

The CDR3 DNA is TGTGCCAGCCTCGACAGGGGCCGTAAACAGTACTTC. Translated: CASLDRGRKQYF. The chain carries TRBV25-1 and TRBJ2-7, with TRBD1 matching over 8 bases. Losses at the gene ends were 8 bases for V and 10 bases for J; bases not matched to a gene: 10. Germline loops: CDR1 MGHDK, CDR2 SYGVNS. This CDR3 is 12 amino acids long.